A selection of T cell receptor beta chains follows, all from one sample in a study of sequential checkpoint blockade in melanoma. Assay used: immunoSEQ multiplex PCR; TCRdb lists only in-frame clones, some missing. The sample includes about 5,500 clones, around 48% of them seen just once. The sample in question was CD8+ T cells sorted from blood (inferred from file names), obtained from a patient given nivolumab and ipilimumab in sequence. Receptors were obtained from a human patient with melanoma. Some clones in this sample may be carry-over from other donors' samples. CDR3s include the opening cysteine and the closing phenylalanine or tryptophan. D genes are given only for firm matches. Rows give clone size only sometimes, using once, few, many, or a class for an expanded clone.

D | J | V | size | CDR3 | DNA
TRBD1 | TRBJ1-2 | TRBV4-3 | few | CASSLGTGNGYTF | TGCGCCAGCAGCCTTGGGACAGGGAATGGCTACACCTTC
TRBD2 | TRBJ2-2 | TRBV5-4 | NA | CASSKGLAEANTGELFF | TGTGCCAGCAGCAAAGGACTAGCGGAGGCGAACACCGGGGAGCTGTTTTTT
TRBD1 | TRBJ2-7 | TRBV6-5 | NA | CASSYSGTVYEQYF | TGTGCCAGCAGTTACTCCGGGACAGTCTACGAGCAGTACTTC
TRBD1 | TRBJ2-7 | TRBV4-2 | NA | CASGGQGYEQYF | TGTGCCAGCGGGGGACAGGGCTACGAGCAGTACTTC
TRBD1 | TRBJ1-1 | TRBV20-1 | once | CSADRGAEAFF | TGCAGTGCTGACAGGGGGGCTGAAGCTTTCTTT
NA | TRBJ1-1 | TRBV4-2 | NA | CASSQGGGWGNTEAFF | TGTGCCAGCAGCCAAGGGGGGGGCTGGGGGAACACTGAAGCTTTCTTT
TRBD1 | TRBJ1-2 | TRBV4-1 | NA | CASSHGQGIVANYGYTF | TGCGCCAGCAGCCACGGACAGGGGATAGTAGCTAACTATGGCTACACCTTC
NA | TRBJ2-7 | TRBV4-3 | NA | CASSQDGGVYEQYF | TGCGCCAGCAGCCAAGATGGCGGAGTCTACGAGCAGTACTTC
TRBD2 | TRBJ2-1 | TRBV28 | NA | CASSLRSLAGYNEQFF | TGTGCCAGCAGTTTGCGGTCGCTAGCGGGGTACAATGAGCAGTTCTTC
NA | TRBJ1-1 | TRBV5-6 | NA | CASSLDPGSFLNTEAFF | TGTGCCAGCAGCTTGGACCCAGGTAGTTTTCTGAACACTGAAGCTTTCTTT
NA | TRBJ1-5 | TRBV5-4 | few | CASSQEQGIQPQHF | TGCGCCAGCAGCCAAGAGCAGGGGATACAGCCCCAGCATTTT
NA | TRBJ2-1 | TRBV6-4 | NA | CASNDDRTPPPYNEQFF | TGTGCCAGCAATGACGACAGGACTCCCCCCCCTTACAATGAGCAGTTCTTC
TRBD1 | TRBJ1-3 | TRBV5-1 | NA | CASSLVGQGTGNTIYF | TGCGCCAGCAGCTTGGTGGGACAGGGAACCGGAAACACCATATATTTT
NA | TRBJ1-5 | TRBV27 | NA | CASSRPGQPQHF | TGTGCCAGCAGTCGACCGGGTCAGCCCCAGCATTTT
NA | TRBJ2-5 | TRBV4-3 | NA | CASSQDELLKTQYF | TGCGCCAGCAGCCAAGATGAGTTGCTTAAGACCCAGTACTTC
NA | TRBJ1-5 | TRBV2 | few | CASSEKRFYQPQHF | TGTGCCAGCAGTGAAAAGAGGTTTTATCAGCCCCAGCATTTT
NA | TRBJ2-3 | TRBV6-5 | NA | CASLDEGATQYF | TGTGCCAGCCTCGACGAAGGGGCTACGCAGTATTTT
NA | TRBJ2-7 | TRBV14 | few | CASSRRTDHHEQYF | TGTGCCAGCAGCCGGAGGACAGATCACCACGAGCAGTACTTC
NA | TRBJ2-7 | TRBV5-1 | NA | CASSLAPQGGMEQYF | TGCGCCAGCAGCTTGGCTCCCCAGGGGGGTATGGAGCAGTACTTC
NA | TRBJ1-1 | TRBV5-5 | NA | CASSEEALNTEAFF | TGTGCCAGCAGCGAAGAGGCATTGAACACTGAAGCTTTCTTT
NA | TRBJ1-4 | TRBV6-4 | NA | CASSLYATNEKLFF | TGTGCCAGCAGTTTATATGCAACTAATGAAAAACTGTTTTTT
TRBD1 | TRBJ2-7 | TRBV27 | NA | CASSKQGAAYEQYF | TGTGCCAGCAGTAAACAGGGGGCGGCCTACGAGCAGTACTTC
NA | TRBJ2-7 | TRBV7-6 | once | CASSSALTPSSYEQYF | TGTGCCAGCAGCTCAGCTCTTACCCCGAGCTCCTACGAGCAGTACTTC
TRBD1 | TRBJ1-5 | TRBV10-2 | NA | CASSRDSNQPQHF | TGCGCCAGCAGTCGGGACAGCAACCAGCCCCAGCATTTT
NA | TRBJ1-1 | TRBV28 | NA | CASSLEQGAMNTEAFF | TGTGCCAGCAGTTTAGAACAGGGAGCTATGAACACTGAAGCTTTCTTT
TRBD1 | TRBJ2-7 | TRBV11-2 | NA | CASSYSDREYEQYF | TGTGCCAGCAGTTATTCGGACAGGGAGTACGAGCAGTACTTC
TRBD2 | TRBJ2-7 | TRBV4-2 | few | CASSRGGSSYEQYF | TGTGCCAGCAGCCGCGGGGGGAGCTCCTACGAGCAGTACTTC
TRBD1 | TRBJ2-7 | TRBV28 | NA | CASSQGQGFYEQYF | TGTGCCAGCAGCCAGGGACAGGGATTCTACGAGCAGTACTTC
NA | TRBJ2-7 | TRBV7-9 | few | CASSLGTAEQYF | TGTGCCAGCAGCTTAGGGACAGCCGAGCAGTACTTC
NA | TRBJ2-7 | TRBV21-1 | NA | CASSHTVTYEQYF | TGTGCCAGCAGCCACACAGTTACCTACGAGCAGTACTTC
TRBD1 | TRBJ1-1 | TRBV6-5 | few | CASIPQGGTEAFF | TGTGCCAGCATCCCACAGGGGGGCACTGAAGCTTTCTTT
NA | TRBJ2-7 | TRBV5-4 | NA | CASSLGSGSYEQYF | TGTGCCAGCAGCTTGGGAAGCGGTTCCTACGAGCAGTACTTC
TRBD2 | TRBJ2-1 | TRBV5-1 | medium-sized | CASASEGLYNEQFF | TGCGCCAGCGCCTCGGAGGGACTATACAATGAGCAGTTCTTC
TRBD2 | TRBJ2-7 | TRBV6-6 | medium-sized | CASSYSGGTIYEQYF | TGTGCCAGCAGTTACTCCGGGGGGACCATCTACGAGCAGTACTTC
TRBD2 | TRBJ2-7 | TRBV2 | NA | CASSDVVAGLYEQYF | TGTGCCAGCAGTGACGTGGTAGCGGGACTCTACGAGCAGTACTTC
NA | TRBJ2-6 | TRBV4-3 | NA | CASSPSSEGVGGANVLTF | TGCGCCAGCAGCCCCTCGAGTGAAGGGGTGGGGGGGGCCAACGTCCTGACTTTC
NA | TRBJ2-1 | TRBV19 | NA | CASRMGRADEQFF | TGTGCCAGCCGGATGGGCAGGGCTGATGAGCAGTTCTTC
NA | TRBJ1-4 | TRBV23-1 | NA | CARMTRATNEKLFF | TGCGCCAGGATGACACGTGCAACTAATGAAAAACTGTTTTTT
TRBD1 | TRBJ1-1 | TRBV10-3 | NA | CASMDRAGTEAFF | TGTGCCAGCATGGACAGGGCAGGAACTGAAGCTTTCTTT
NA | TRBJ1-2 | TRBV5-1 | few | CASSLAGGQDGYTF | TGCGCCAGCAGCTTGGCCGGGGGGCAAGATGGCTACACCTTC
NA | TRBJ1-1 | TRBV6-1 | few | CASSEQYNTEAFF | TGTGCCAGCAGTGAACAGTATAACACTGAAGCTTTCTTT
TRBD1 | TRBJ2-1 | TRBV11-2 | few | CASSRDSYNEQFF | TGTGCCAGCAGCCGGGACAGCTACAATGAGCAGTTCTTC
TRBD1 | TRBJ2-7 | TRBV29-1 | NA | CSVTDRGLYEQYF | TGCAGCGTTACGGACAGGGGACTATACGAGCAGTACTTC
TRBD1 | TRBJ1-2 | TRBV7-8 | NA | CASSLAGGSGYTF | TGTGCCAGCAGCTTAGCAGGGGGCTCTGGCTACACCTTC
NA | TRBJ1-5 | TRBV30 | NA | CAWSSGQANQPQHF | TGTGCCTGGAGTTCGGGACAAGCCAATCAGCCCCAGCATTTT
NA | TRBJ1-2 | TRBV5-8 | medium-sized | CASSLPGQGSYGYTF | TGTGCCAGCAGCTTGCCGGGGCAGGGGAGTTATGGCTACACCTTC
NA | TRBJ1-2 | TRBV9 | few | CASSPEEAVYGYTF | TGTGCCAGCAGCCCAGAGGAGGCGGTCTATGGCTACACCTTC
NA | TRBJ1-1 | TRBV5-6 | NA | CASSPGWGLNTEAFF | TGTGCCAGCAGCCCGGGGTGGGGGCTGAACACTGAAGCTTTCTTT
NA | TRBJ1-1 | TRBV11-1 | NA | CASSLRGNEAFF | TGTGCCAGCAGCTTGAGAGGGAATGAAGCTTTCTTT
TRBD1 | TRBJ1-2 | TRBV10-2 | NA | CASSLGTGGYTF | TGCGCCAGCAGCCTAGGGACAGGCGGCTACACCTTC
TRBD1 | TRBJ1-2 | TRBV4-1 | few | CASSQAGDRLYGYTF | TGCGCCAGCAGCCAAGCCGGGGACAGGCTCTATGGCTACACCTTC
TRBD2 | TRBJ2-7 | TRBV28 | NA | CASSPGLAIDYEQYF | TGTGCCAGCAGCCCCGGACTAGCGATTGACTACGAGCAGTACTTC
TRBD1 | TRBJ2-7 | TRBV19 | NA | CASSTDGQEYYEQYF | TGTGCCAGTAGTACCGACGGACAGGAGTACTACGAGCAGTACTTC
TRBD1 | TRBJ1-1 | TRBV18 | NA | CASSPSGGDLNTEAFF | TGTGCCAGCTCACCCTCAGGGGGCGACCTGAACACTGAAGCTTTCTTT
NA | TRBJ2-7 | TRBV7-8 | NA | CASSLIGGDYEQYF | TGTGCCAGCAGCTTAATAGGCGGAGACTACGAGCAGTACTTC
TRBD1 | TRBJ1-6 | TRBV6-1 | NA | CASSEGPGGPAFNSPLHF | TGTGCCAGCAGTGAAGGTCCAGGGGGTCCTGCGTTTAATTCACCCCTCCACTTT
NA | TRBJ1-6 | TRBV4-2 | NA | CASSKGGGSYNSPLHF | TGTGCCAGCAGTAAAGGGGGTGGCTCCTATAATTCACCCCTCCACTTT
TRBD1 | TRBJ1-2 | TRBV7-9 | medium-sized | CASSQGTGGPLGGYTF | TGTGCCAGCAGCCAGGGGACAGGTGGACCGCTAGGAGGCTACACCTTC
NA | TRBJ1-1 | TRBV7-5 | NA | CASSVILQGTNTEAFF | TGTGCCAGCAGCGTCATATTACAGGGAACGAACACTGAAGCTTTCTTT